Sequencing of this T cell receptor beta chain was carried out in a study of T cell repertoires in ileal Crohn's disease. Assay used: immunoSEQ multiplex PCR; TCRdb lists only in-frame clones, some missing. The sample yields about 7,200 clones, around 78% seen once. Germline V lookup: CDR1 MGHDK, CDR2 SYGVNS. Unmatched junction bases numbered 5, after V lost 3 bases and J lost 0 bases. The CDR3 length is 16 residues. Time point: proximal margin of the surgical specimen (macroscopically non-inflamed). The chain uses TRBV25-1 and TRBJ2-7; TRBD1 matches 10 bases. The receptor was isolated from an adult with Crohn's disease. The sample taken for sequencing was ileal tissue. The CDR3 DNA is TGTGCCAGCAGTGAGGGTGGACAGGGGGGCTCCTACGAGCAGTACTTC. As protein: CASSEGGQGGSYEQYF.